This passage covers 26 T cell receptor beta chains from one sample sequenced in a study of blood T cell repertoires in COVID-19. Method: immunoSEQ multiplex PCR; TCRdb's copy keeps in-frame clones and lacks some. The sample has 260,000 or so clones; approximately 80% are singletons. Input material: peripheral blood. Every receptor here comes from a human donor in a cohort sampled during active COVID-19.

This clone was seen more than once but under ten times. The V call is TRBV3-1 (or the pseudogene TRBV3-2), the J call TRBJ2-7; D is perhaps TRBD2 (6 bases). The CDR3 loop spans 12 amino acids. V lost 4 bases and J lost 6, with 10 bases in between. CDR1 is LGHDT, CDR2 YNNKEL, per germline (reference sequence). The CDR3 DNA is TGTGCCAGCAGCCTCCTCGGGGGCGAGCAGTACTTC. Its protein product is CASSLLGGEQYF.

The chain is built from TRBV29-1 and TRBJ2-5, with 9 bases fitting TRBD2. This CDR3 is built from 15 residues. Unmatched junction bases numbered 8, after V lost 4 bases and J lost 2 bases. Germline V lookup: CDR1 SQVTM, CDR2 ANQGSEA. The CDR3 loop reads CSVVRAGGLQETQYF. As DNA, the CDR3 is TGCAGCGTTGTCAGAGCGGGGGGACTACAAGAGACCCAGTACTTC.

The chain joins TRBV27 to TRBJ1-1; D may be TRBD1 (6 bases). The CDR3 extends over 14 amino acids. V was shortened by 2 bases and J by 4 bases, with 11 bases between the two germline ends. Germline CDR1 and CDR2: MNHEY and SMNVEV (reference sequence). CDR3 in amino acids: CASSLNRVSTEAFF. The DNA of the CDR3 is TGTGCCAGCAGTTTAAACAGGGTGTCCACTGAAGCTTTCTTT.

V usage is TRBV27 and J usage is TRBJ2-7; D remains unclear. The CDR3 has 13 amino acids. V lost 3 bases and J lost 3, with 9 bases in between. Germline CDR1 is MNHEY and CDR2 is SMNVEV (reference sequence). As DNA, the CDR3 is TGTGCCAGCAGTTTTACAGACAACTACGAGCAGTACTTC. As protein: CASSFTDNYEQYF.

The J gene is TRBJ2-2, the V gene TRBV5-1, with D maybe TRBD1 (6 bases). Looked up from germline, CDR1 is SGHRS and CDR2 is YFSETQ. The CDR3 runs to 15 residues. V lost 2 bases and J 5 bases, leaving 13 bases between the germline ends. The CDR3 region has the DNA TGCGCCAGCAGCTTTCGTTCAGGGGCGACCGGGGAGCTGTTTTTT. It yields the protein CASSFRSGATGELFF.

This clone was observed a handful of times. The gene calls are TRBV28 and TRBJ2-7; 9 nucleotides line up with TRBD2. Trimming removed 11 bases from V and 2 bases from J; junction bases left unmatched: 10. The CDR3 is 14 amino acids. Germline lookup yields CDR1 MDHEN and CDR2 SYDVKM. CDR3 region: CAGKSSGDTYEQYF. In DNA, the CDR3 is TGTGCCGGCAAGTCTAGCGGGGATACCTACGAGCAGTACTTC.

As to this clone: Other nucleotide sequences in the sample specify the same CDR3. V gene TRBV3-1 (or the pseudogene TRBV3-2) combines with J gene TRBJ2-1; 8 nucleotides agree with TRBD2. CDR1 is LGHDT, CDR2 YNNKEL, per germline (reference sequence). V dropped 1 base and J dropped 0; count of bases not matched to a gene: 5. The CDR3 extends over 17 amino acids. The DNA for the CDR3 is TGTGCCAGCAGCCAAGGCCCTAGCGGGTCCTCCTACAATGAGCAGTTCTTC. This encodes CASSQGPSGSSYNEQFF.

In this sample, this clone turned up a few times. This rearrangement joins TRBV5-1 to TRBJ2-4; TRBD2 matches at 8 bases. This CDR3 spans 16 amino acids. CDR1 and CDR2 from the germline V gene are SGHRS and YFSETQ. The ends lost 1 base at V and 7 bases at J; junction bases unmatched: 10. The CDR3 nucleotides read TGCGCCAGCAGCTTGTGGGGGGCAGCGGGAGATAACATTCAGTACTTC. It encodes CASSLWGAAGDNIQYF.

The chain is built from TRBV5-8 and TRBJ2-5; 7 bases are shared with TRBD2. V was pared by 4 bases and J by 2 bases, with 11 bases of the junction left unmatched. CDR3 length: 16 amino acids. The germline CDR1 and CDR2 sequences are SGHTS and YDEGEE. The CDR3 DNA reads as TGTGCCAGCAGCAAATGGGCTAGCGGTCCTCAAGAGACCCAGTACTTC. It specifies CASSKWASGPQETQYF.

This chain links TRBV19 with TRBJ1-2; D remains unclear. The CDR3 consists of 13 residues. Trimming pared 3 bases from V and 0 bases from J, leaving 5 bases between. CDR1 and CDR2 (germline): LNHDA, SQIVND (reference sequence). The CDR3 sequence is CASSIGANYGYTF. In DNA, the CDR3 is TGTGCCAGTAGTATTGGAGCTAACTATGGCTACACCTTC.

The chain uses TRBV4-2 and TRBJ2-3; 10 bases fit TRBD2. The ends lost 0 bases at V and 5 bases at J; junction bases unmatched: 8. Germline V lookup: CDR1 LGHNA, CDR2 YNFKEQ. This CDR3 has 17 amino acids. CDR3 bases: TGTGCCAGCAGCCAAGAAATAGCGGGGGGCCCCCAAGATACGCAGTATTTT. This sequence encodes CASSQEIAGGPQDTQYF.

Worth noting for this clone: The same CDR3 can be traced to other DNA sequences in this sample. The chain recombines TRBV19 with TRBJ1-5; the D gene is possibly TRBD1 (5 bases). There are 12 residues in the CDR3. V was shortened by 3 bases and J by 6 bases, with 6 bases between the two germline ends. Germline CDR1 is LNHDA and CDR2 is SQIVND (reference sequence). CDR3 in amino acids: CASSIRGQPQHF. In DNA, the CDR3 is TGTGCCAGTAGTATTAGGGGTCAGCCCCAGCATTTT.

The chain carries TRBV11-2 and TRBJ2-7; D is ambiguous. The CDR3 runs 15 residues. The V and J ends lost 4 bases and 3 bases respectively, with 16 bases between them. The germline V gene encodes CDR1 SGHAT and CDR2 FQNNGV. In nucleotides, the CDR3 is TGTGCCAGCAGCTCAGAGCCTATCAAAGTCTACGAGCAGTACTTC. It encodes CASSSEPIKVYEQYF.

The genes are TRBV2 and TRBJ1-2, with TRBD1 matching over 9 bases. This CDR3 is built from 13 residues. In germline, CDR1 is SNHLY, CDR2 FYNNEI. V was clipped by 6 bases and J by 6 bases; unmatched bases: 5. CDR3 DNA: TGTGCCAGCAGGGCCGGGACAGGGCATGGCTACACCTTC. Protein product: CASRAGTGHGYTF.

The chain has TRBV27 and TRBJ2-1, with 9 bases lining up with TRBD2. Per germline, CDR1 MNHEY and CDR2 SMNVEV (reference sequence). The length of the CDR3 is 16 residues. Trimming took 1 base from V and 3 from J; bases not matched to a gene: 4. CDR3: CASSLLRGGFYNEQFF. In DNA form, the CDR3 reads TGTGCCAGCAGTTTATTGCGGGGGGGTTTCTACAATGAGCAGTTCTTC.

A single count supports this clone. The J gene is TRBJ2-3, the V gene TRBV10-3; TRBD2 agrees at 7 bases. There are 13 residues in the CDR3. J gave up 8 bases and V 2 bases, and 4 bases lay outside the gene matches. CDR1 ENHRY and CDR2 SYGVKD come from the germline V gene. CDR3 in DNA: TGTGCCATCAGTGAGCAATTAGCGGGTACGCAGTATTTT. Its protein product is CAISEQLAGTQYF.

This clone was seen a handful of times. The J gene is TRBJ2-7, the V gene TRBV13, with 9 positions matching TRBD2. This CDR3 region has 16 residues. Germline V gene sequence: CDR1 PRHDT, CDR2 FYEKMQ (reference sequence). V shed 5 bases, J shed 5 bases, and the junction held 13 bases outside the gene matches. The CDR3 is CASSPPREGGEDEQYF. The CDR3 nucleotides are TGTGCCAGCAGCCCCCCGCGGGAGGGGGGGGAGGACGAGCAGTACTTC.

This chain joins TRBV7-9 and TRBJ2-7; D is perhaps TRBD1 (6 bases). CDR1 SEHNR and CDR2 FQNEAQ come from the germline V gene (reference sequence). V dropped 5 bases and J dropped 2 bases, with 16 bases sitting between them. This CDR3 spans 15 amino acids. The CDR3, as DNA: TGTGCCAGCAGCCGCCCCGTGGGACAAGCCTACGAGCAGTACTTC. It yields the protein CASSRPVGQAYEQYF. Full variable domain (missing parts from reference TRBV7-9 and TRBJ2-7): DTGVSQNPRHKITKRGQNVTFRCDPISEHNRLYWYRQTLGQGPEFLTYFQNEAQLEKSRLLSDRFSAERPKGSFSTLEIQRTEQGDSAMYLCASSRPVGQAYEQYFGPGTRLTVT.

The V call is TRBV2, the J call TRBJ1-1; D gene ambiguous. CDR1 and CDR2 (germline): SNHLY, FYNNEI. There are 15 residues in the CDR3. Trimming shortened V by 9 bases and J by 0 bases, and 17 bases separated the two germline ends. For the CDR3, the DNA is TGTGCCAGTACCCAAGGTTTGCGGATGAACACTGAAGCTTTCTTT. Translation gives CASTQGLRMNTEAFF.

This chain connects TRBV21-1 to TRBJ2-7; the D call in the table, TRBD1, was not verified against the DNA. TRBV21-1 is a recognized pseudogene. The CDR3 length is 14 residues. CDR3 amino acids: CASTQDSPPYEQYF. The CDR3 DNA reads as TGTGCCAGCACTCAGGACAGTCCGCCCTACGAGCAGTACTTC.

The chain has TRBV2 and TRBJ1-4, with D possibly being TRBD1 (5 bases). Germline values: CDR1 SNHLY, CDR2 FYNNEI. V lost 4 bases and J lost 5, with 8 bases in between. CDR3 length: 13 amino acids. In DNA form, the CDR3 reads TGTGCCAGCAGTGCGGCAGGGAATGAAAAACTGTTTTTT. This gives the protein CASSAAGNEKLFF. Drawing the rest from reference TRBV2 and TRBJ1-4, the complete variable domain is EPEVTQTPSHQVTQMGQEVILRCVPISNHLYFYWYRQILGQKVEFLVSFYNNEISEKSEIFDDQFSVERPDGSNFTLKIRSTKLEDSAMYFCASSAAGNEKLFFGSGTQLSVL.

This chain's CDR3 is CASSISSGSVTDTQYF. The CDR3 nucleotides read TGTGCCAGTAGTATATCTAGCGGGAGTGTCACAGATACGCAGTATTTT. The gene calls are TRBV19 and TRBJ2-3, with TRBD2 matching over 10 bases. CDR3 length: 16 amino acids. Germline CDR1 is LNHDA and CDR2 is SQIVND (reference sequence). Trimming cost V 2 bases and J 2 bases; bases outside gene matches: 4.

The V gene is TRBV11-2, the J gene TRBJ2-7; D may be TRBD1 (5 bases). Trimming left V 5 bases short and J 0 bases short, with 8 bases between. The CDR3 covers 13 residues. Germline CDR1 SGHAT, CDR2 FQNNGV. CDR3 DNA sequence: TGTGCCAGCAGCCCAGGGCTCTCCTACGAGCAGTACTTC. Protein: CASSPGLSYEQYF.

The V call is TRBV4-3, the J call TRBJ1-2; a weak D match, TRBD1 (5 bases). CDR3 length: 17 residues. V lost 0 bases and J 0 bases, leaving 14 bases between the germline ends. CDR1 is LGHNA, CDR2 YSLEER, per germline. CDR3 region: CASSQDRQGSTNYGYTF. CDR3 bases: TGCGCCAGCAGCCAAGATCGGCAGGGCTCCACTAACTATGGCTACACCTTC.

The CDR3 sequence: CATSEGQVTHEQYF. DNA of the CDR3: TGTGCCACCAGCGAGGGACAGGTGACTCACGAGCAGTACTTC. V gene TRBV15 combines with J gene TRBJ2-7, with 8 bases matching TRBD1. CDR3 length: 14 residues. V was clipped by 5 bases and J by 5 bases; unmatched bases: 8. Germline CDR1 LNHNV, CDR2 YYDKDF (reference sequence).

The chain is built from TRBV7-9 and TRBJ2-1; 9 bases align to TRBD1. V was clipped by 7 bases and J by 5 bases; unmatched bases: 9. Germline lookup yields CDR1 SEHNR and CDR2 FQNEAQ (reference sequence). The CDR3 sequence is 15 residues long. CDR3 DNA: TGTGCCAGCACGTTGGGGACAGGGATAAACAATGAGCAGTTCTTC. Amino acids: CASTLGTGINNEQFF.